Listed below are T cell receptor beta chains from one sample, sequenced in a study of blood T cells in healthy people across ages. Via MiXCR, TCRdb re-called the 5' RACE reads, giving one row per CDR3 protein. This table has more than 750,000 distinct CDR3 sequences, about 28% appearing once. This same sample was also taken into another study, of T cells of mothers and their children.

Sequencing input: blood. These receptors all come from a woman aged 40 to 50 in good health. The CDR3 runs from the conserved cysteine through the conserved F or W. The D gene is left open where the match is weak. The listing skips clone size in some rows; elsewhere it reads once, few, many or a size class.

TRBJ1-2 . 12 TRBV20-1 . TGCAGTGCCACCCCGGGTCCTTATGGCTACACCTTC CSATPGPYGYTF
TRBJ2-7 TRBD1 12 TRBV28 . TGTGCCAGCTATCGGGACAGGCGCGAGCAGTACTTC CASYRDRREQYF
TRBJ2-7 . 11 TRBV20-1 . TGCAGTGCCAGGGATCTAGGCGAGCAGTACTTC CSARDLGEQYF
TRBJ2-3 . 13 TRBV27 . TGTGCCAGCAGTTATCAGGTCAAGGATACGCAGTATTTT CASSYQVKDTQYF
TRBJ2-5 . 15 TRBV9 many TGTGCCAGCAGCGTAAGAAGCGGCCGACAAGAGACCCAGTACTTC CASSVRSGRQETQYF
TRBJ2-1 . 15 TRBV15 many TGTGCCACCAGCAGTTGGGGTAATTCCTACAATGAGCAGTTCTTC CATSSWGNSYNEQFF
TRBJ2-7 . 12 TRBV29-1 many TGCAGCGTTGACGGTGGAGGCTACGAGCAGTACTTC CSVDGGGYEQYF
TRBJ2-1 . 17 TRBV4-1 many TGCGCCAGCAGCCATTCCCCCCGGGACGGGTTTATGAATGAGCAGTTCTTC CASSHSPRDGFMNEQFF
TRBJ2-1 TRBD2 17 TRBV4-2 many TGTGCCAGCAGTGACACACTGGCCGGACTAGCATACAATGAGCAGTTCTTC CASSDTLAGLAYNEQFF
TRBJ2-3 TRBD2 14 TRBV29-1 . TGCAGCGTTGGAAGCGGGGGGGGCACAGATACGCAGTATTTT CSVGSGGGTDTQYF